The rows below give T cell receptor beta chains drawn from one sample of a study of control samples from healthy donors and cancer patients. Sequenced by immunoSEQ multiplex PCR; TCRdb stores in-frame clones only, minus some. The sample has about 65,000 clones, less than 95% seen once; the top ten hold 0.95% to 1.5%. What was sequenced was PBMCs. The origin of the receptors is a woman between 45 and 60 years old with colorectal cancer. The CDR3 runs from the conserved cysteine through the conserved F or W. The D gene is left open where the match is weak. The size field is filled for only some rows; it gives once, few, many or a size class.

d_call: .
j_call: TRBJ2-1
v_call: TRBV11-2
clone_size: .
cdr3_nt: TGTGCCAGCAGTCGACCTTTGGAGGGGGTCGGGCAGTTCTTC
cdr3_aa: CASSRPLEGVGQFF

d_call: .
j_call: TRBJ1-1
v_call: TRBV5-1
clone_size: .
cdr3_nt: TGCGCCAGCAGCTTAAGCGTTGGGGTGATGAACACTGAAGCTTTCTTT
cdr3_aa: CASSLSVGVMNTEAFF

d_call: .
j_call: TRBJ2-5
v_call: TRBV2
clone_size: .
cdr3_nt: TGTGCCAGCGGTGGAGAGGCCGAACCGCAAGAGACCCAGTACTTC
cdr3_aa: CASGGEAEPQETQYF

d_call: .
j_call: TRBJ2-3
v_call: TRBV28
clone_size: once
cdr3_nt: TGTGCCAGCAGCCGAGGGGAGCCAGATACGCAGTATTTT
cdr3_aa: CASSRGEPDTQYF

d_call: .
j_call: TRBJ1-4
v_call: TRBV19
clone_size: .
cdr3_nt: TGTGCCAGTAGTCCCCGACAAAGAACTAATGAAAAACTGTTTTTT
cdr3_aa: CASSPRQRTNEKLFF

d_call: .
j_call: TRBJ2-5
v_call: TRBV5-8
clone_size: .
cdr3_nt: TGTGCCAGCAGTACGGGAGGGGGCTGGGAGACCCAGTACTTC
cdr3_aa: CASSTGGGWETQYF

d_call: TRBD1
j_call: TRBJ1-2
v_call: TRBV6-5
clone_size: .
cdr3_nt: TGTGCCAGCAGCCGGGACAGATCTAACTATGGCTACACCTTC
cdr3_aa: CASSRDRSNYGYTF

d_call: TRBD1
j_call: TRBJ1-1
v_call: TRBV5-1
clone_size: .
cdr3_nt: TGCGCCAGCGGCCGAGGGACAGGGTTCGCTGAAGCTTTCTTT
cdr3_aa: CASGRGTGFAEAFF

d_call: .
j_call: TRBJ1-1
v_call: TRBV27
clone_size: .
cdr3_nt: TGTGCCAGCAGTTTAAGTGGAGGGTGGAATTCTGAAGCTTTCTTT
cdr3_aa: CASSLSGGWNSEAFF

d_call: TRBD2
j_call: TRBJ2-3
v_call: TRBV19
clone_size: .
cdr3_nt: TGTGCCAGTAGGATTTCGGGACTAGCGGGAAACACAGATACGCAGTATTTT
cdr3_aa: CASRISGLAGNTDTQYF

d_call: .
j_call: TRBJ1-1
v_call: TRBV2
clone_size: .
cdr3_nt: TGTGCCAGCACGGACCCCTCGGACCCGACGGGTGGAAACACTGAAGCTTTCTTT
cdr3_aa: CASTDPSDPTGGNTEAFF

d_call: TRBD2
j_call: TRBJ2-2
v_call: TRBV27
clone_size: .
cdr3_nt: TGTGCCAGCAGTTTTGTAAGCGGGACGGGGGAGCTGTTTTTT
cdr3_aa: CASSFVSGTGELFF

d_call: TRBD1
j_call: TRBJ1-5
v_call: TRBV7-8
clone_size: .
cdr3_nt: TGTGCCAGCAGCTCTAAGGCAGGGGGTAGGTTTAGCAATCAGCCCCAGCATTTT
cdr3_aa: CASSSKAGGRFSNQPQHF

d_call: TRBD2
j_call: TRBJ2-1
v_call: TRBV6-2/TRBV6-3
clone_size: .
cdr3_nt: TGTGCCAGCAGTTACCCCCTAGCGGGGGACAGGAATGAGCAGTTCTTC
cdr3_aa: CASSYPLAGDRNEQFF

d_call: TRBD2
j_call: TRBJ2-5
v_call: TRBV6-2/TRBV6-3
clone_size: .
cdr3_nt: TGTGCCAGCAGTTACGGCCGGACTAGCGGACAAGAGACCCAGTACTTC
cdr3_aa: CASSYGRTSGQETQYF

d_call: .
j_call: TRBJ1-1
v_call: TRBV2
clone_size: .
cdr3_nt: TGTGCCAGCAGTGTAGGATACGGCGCTGAAGCTTTCTTT
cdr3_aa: CASSVGYGAEAFF

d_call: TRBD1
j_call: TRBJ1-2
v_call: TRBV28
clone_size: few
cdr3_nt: TGTGCCAGCAGTTCAGTGGACAGGAACTATGGCTACACCTTC
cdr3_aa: CASSSVDRNYGYTF

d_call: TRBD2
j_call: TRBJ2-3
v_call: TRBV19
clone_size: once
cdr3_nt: TGTGCCAGTAGTAAGACTAGCGGAGGCGCGGGGGGGGATACGCAGTATTTT
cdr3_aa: CASSKTSGGAGGDTQYF

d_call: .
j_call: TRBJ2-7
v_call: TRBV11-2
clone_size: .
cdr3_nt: TGTGCCAGCACGGAGCGATTTGGGGAGCAGTACTTC
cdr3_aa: CASTERFGEQYF

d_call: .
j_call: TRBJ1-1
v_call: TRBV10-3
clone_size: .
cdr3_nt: TGTGCCATCAGTGACTGGGACAACACTGAAGCTTTCTTT
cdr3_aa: CAISDWDNTEAFF

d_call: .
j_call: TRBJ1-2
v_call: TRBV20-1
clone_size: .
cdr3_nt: TGCAGTGCTAGTACGGAGGTTCGGGCGCCTGGCTACACCTTC
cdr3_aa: CSASTEVRAPGYTF

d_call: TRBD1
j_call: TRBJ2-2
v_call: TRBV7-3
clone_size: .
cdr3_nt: TGTGCCAGCAGCCCAAACACAGGGGCCGACACCGGGGAGCTGTTTTTT
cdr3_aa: CASSPNTGADTGELFF

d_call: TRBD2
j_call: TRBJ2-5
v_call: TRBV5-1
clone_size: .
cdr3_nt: TGCGCCAGCAGCTTCGGGGGACTAGCGGAGACCCAGTACTTC
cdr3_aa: CASSFGGLAETQYF

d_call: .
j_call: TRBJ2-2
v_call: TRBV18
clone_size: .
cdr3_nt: TGTGCCAGCTCACCCAAAAGAATCTTCCCGGGAACCGGGGACACCGGGGAGCTGTTTTTT
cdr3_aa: CASSPKRIFPGTGDTGELFF

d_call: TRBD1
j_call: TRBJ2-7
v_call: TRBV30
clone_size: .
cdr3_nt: TGTGCCTGGAGTCTAGGACAGGGGAGCTCCTACGAGCAGTACTTC
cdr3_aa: CAWSLGQGSSYEQYF

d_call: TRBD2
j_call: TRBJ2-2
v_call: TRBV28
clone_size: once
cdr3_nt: TGTGCCAGCAGTTTCCGGCTAGCGGGAGTATTTAACACCGGGGAGCTGTTTTTT
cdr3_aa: CASSFRLAGVFNTGELFF

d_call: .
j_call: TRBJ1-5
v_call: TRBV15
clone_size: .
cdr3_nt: TGTGCCACCAGCAGAGGGGCCACAGGGAATAGCAATCAGCCCCAGCATTTT
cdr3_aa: CATSRGATGNSNQPQHF

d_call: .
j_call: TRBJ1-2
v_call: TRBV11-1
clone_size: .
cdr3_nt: TGTGCCAGCAGCTTATCCTCGGAACACTATGGCTACACCTTC
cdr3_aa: CASSLSSEHYGYTF

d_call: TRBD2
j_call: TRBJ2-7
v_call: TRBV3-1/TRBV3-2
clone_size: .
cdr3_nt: TGTGCCAGCAGCCAAGACGGGGGGTCCTACGAGCAGTACTTC
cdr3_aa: CASSQDGGSYEQYF

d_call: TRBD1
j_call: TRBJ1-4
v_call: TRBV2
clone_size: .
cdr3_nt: TGTGCCAGCAGGCGGGACAGGGAAGAAAAACTGTTTTTT
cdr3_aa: CASRRDREEKLFF

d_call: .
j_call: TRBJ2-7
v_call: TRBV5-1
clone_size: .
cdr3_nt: TGCGCCAGCAGCTCGAGACTAGGGGACTACGAGCAGTACTTC
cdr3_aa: CASSSRLGDYEQYF

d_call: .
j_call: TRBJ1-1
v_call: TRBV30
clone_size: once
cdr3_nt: TGTGCCTGGAGTGAAGGAGGACTGAACACTGAAGCTTTCTTT
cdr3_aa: CAWSEGGLNTEAFF

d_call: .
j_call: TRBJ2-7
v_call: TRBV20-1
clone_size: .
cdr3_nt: TGCAGTGCTGAAGCCTCCCTCGAGCAGTACTTC
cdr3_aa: CSAEASLEQYF

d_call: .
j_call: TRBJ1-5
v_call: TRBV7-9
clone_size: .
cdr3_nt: TGTGCCAGCAGCTTAGGGGCTAGCAATCAGCCCCAGCATTTT
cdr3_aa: CASSLGASNQPQHF

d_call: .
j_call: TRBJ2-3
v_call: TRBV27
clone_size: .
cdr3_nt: TGTGCCAGCAGGAGCCTTAGGGATACGCAGTATTTT
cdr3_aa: CASRSLRDTQYF

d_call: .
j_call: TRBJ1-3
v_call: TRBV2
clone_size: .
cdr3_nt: TGTGCCAGCAGTGAAGAAAACACCATATATTTT
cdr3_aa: CASSEENTIYF

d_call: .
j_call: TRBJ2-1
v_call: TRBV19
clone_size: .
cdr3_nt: TGTGCCAGTAGTTCCTGGACTCGGAGCTCCTACAATGAGCAGTTCTTC
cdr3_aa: CASSSWTRSSYNEQFF

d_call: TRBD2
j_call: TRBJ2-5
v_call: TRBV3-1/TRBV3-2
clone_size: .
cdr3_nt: TGTGCCAGCAGCCTGCTAGCGGGAGGGAGGGAGACCCAGTACTTC
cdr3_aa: CASSLLAGGRETQYF

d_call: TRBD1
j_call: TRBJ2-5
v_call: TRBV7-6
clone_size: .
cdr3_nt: TGTGCCAGCAGCCCGGACAGGGTAGGGGCAGAGACCCAGTACTTC
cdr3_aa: CASSPDRVGAETQYF

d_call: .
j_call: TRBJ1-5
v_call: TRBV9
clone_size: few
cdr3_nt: TGTGCCAGCAGCCGCCAGCTTACCAATCAGCCCCAGCATTTT
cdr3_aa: CASSRQLTNQPQHF

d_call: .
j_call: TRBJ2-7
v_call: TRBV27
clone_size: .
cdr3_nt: TGTGCCAGCAGTTTAACGGAAGGAGCACGGGTATGGGAGCAGTACTTC
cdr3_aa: CASSLTEGARVWEQYF

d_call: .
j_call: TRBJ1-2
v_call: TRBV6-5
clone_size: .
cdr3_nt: TGTGCCAGCACGAAAGGGCGGGGCGTCTATGGCTACACCTTC
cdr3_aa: CASTKGRGVYGYTF

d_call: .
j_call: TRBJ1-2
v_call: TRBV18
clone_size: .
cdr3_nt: TGTGCCAGCTCACCAAGGGGCAGAGAAACAGCTAACTATGGCTACACCTTC
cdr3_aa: CASSPRGRETANYGYTF

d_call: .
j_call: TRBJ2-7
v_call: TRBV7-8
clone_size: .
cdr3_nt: TGTGCCAGCAGCTTAGCGCAACCAGACGAGCAGTACTTC
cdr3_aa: CASSLAQPDEQYF

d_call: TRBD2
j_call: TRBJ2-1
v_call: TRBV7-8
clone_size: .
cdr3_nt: TGTGCCAGCAGCCCCATAGCGGGACTCAATGAGCAGTTCTTC
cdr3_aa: CASSPIAGLNEQFF

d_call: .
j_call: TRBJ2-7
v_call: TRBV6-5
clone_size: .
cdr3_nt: TGTGCCAGCAGTAGAGCAGGGGCAGGGCACGAGCAGTACTTC
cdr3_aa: CASSRAGAGHEQYF

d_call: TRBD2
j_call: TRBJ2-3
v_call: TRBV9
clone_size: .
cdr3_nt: TGTGCCAGCAGATCAACAGCGGGAGAGGGCACAGATACGCAGTATTTT
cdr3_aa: CASRSTAGEGTDTQYF

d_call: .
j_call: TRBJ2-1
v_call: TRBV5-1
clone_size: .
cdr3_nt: TGCGCCAGCAGCTTGGATCGGTCGGAGGGGCCCTACAATGAGCAGTTCTTC
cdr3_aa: CASSLDRSEGPYNEQFF

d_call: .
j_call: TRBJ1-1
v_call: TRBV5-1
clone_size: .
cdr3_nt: TGCGCCAGCAGCTTGAACACCCGGGAAGAAGCTTTCTTT
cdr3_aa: CASSLNTREEAFF

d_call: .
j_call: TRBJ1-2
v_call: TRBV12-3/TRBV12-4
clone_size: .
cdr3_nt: TGTGCCAGCAGCCAACGGAGGGGCTATGGCTACACCTTC
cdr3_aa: CASSQRRGYGYTF

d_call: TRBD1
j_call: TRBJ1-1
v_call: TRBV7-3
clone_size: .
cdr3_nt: TGTGCCAGCAGTTCTGGCCCCCTGGGACAGCACACTGAAGCTTTCTTT
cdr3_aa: CASSSGPLGQHTEAFF

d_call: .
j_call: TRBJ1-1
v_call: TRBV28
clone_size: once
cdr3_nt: TGTGCCAGCAGTTGGTGGACAGACCTTATGGAAGCTTTCTTT
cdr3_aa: CASSWWTDLMEAFF

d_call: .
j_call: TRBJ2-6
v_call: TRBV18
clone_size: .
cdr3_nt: TGTGCCAGCTCACCCGGGGGAGGGGCCAACGTCCTGACTTTC
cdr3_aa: CASSPGGGANVLTF

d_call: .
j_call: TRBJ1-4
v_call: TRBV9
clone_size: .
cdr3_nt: TGTGCCAGCAGCGGGGCAGGTAGATCTAATGAAAAACTGTTTTTT
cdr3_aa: CASSGAGRSNEKLFF

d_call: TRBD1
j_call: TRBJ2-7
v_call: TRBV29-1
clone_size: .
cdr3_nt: TGCAGCGTTGAAGAGGGGACAGGAGTCGACGAGCAGTACTTC
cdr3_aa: CSVEEGTGVDEQYF